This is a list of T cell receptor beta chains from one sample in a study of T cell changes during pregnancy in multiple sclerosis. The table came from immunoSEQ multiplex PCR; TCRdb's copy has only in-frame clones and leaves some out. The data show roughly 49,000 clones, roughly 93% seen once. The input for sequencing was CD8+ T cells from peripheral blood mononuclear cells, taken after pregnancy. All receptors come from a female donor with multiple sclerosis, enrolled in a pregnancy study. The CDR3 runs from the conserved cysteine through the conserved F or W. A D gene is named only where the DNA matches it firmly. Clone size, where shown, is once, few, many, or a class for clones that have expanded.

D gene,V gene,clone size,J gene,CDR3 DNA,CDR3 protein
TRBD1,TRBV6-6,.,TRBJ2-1,TGTGCCAGCAGCCCTTACAGGGGGTTAACGAATGAGCAGTTCTTC,CASSPYRGLTNEQFF
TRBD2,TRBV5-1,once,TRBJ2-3,TGCGCCAGCAGCTGGGGGGACTACACAGATACGCAGTATTTT,CASSWGDYTDTQYF
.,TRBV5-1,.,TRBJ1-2,TGCGCCAGCAGCTTGGTCGGGGAGGTCGACTATGGCTACACCTTC,CASSLVGEVDYGYTF
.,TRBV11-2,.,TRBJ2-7,TGTGCCAGCAGATCGGGATACGAGCAGTACTTC,CASRSGYEQYF
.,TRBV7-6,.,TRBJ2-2,TGTGCCAGCAGCCCAGCCGCAGGGAACACCGGGGAGCTGTTTTTT,CASSPAAGNTGELFF
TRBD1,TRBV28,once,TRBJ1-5,TGTGCCAGCAGTTACCTTCTAGACAGGGGAGGAGGCAATCAGCCCCAGCATTTT,CASSYLLDRGGGNQPQHF
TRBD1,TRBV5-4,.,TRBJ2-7,TGTGCCAGCAGCCCCGGGACAGTTTCGTACGAGCAGTACTTC,CASSPGTVSYEQYF
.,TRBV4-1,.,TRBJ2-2,TGCGCCAGCAGCCACAGCGGATACAGCACCGGGGAGCTGTTTTTT,CASSHSGYSTGELFF
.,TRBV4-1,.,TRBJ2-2,TGCGCCAGCACCGACCTCGTTTCAGGGACACCCAATGAGGAGCTGTTTTTT,CASTDLVSGTPNEELFF
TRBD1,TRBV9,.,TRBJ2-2,TGTGCCAGCAGCGGTACAGGGGGCGGCAGCGCCGGGGAGCTGTTTTTT,CASSGTGGGSAGELFF
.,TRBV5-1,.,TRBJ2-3,TGCGCCAGCAACCTTATTCAGGGCTCAGATACGCAGTATTTT,CASNLIQGSDTQYF
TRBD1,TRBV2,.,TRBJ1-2,TGTGCCAGCAGTGAAGCACCCAACGTTGACAGGGACAACACCTTC,CASSEAPNVDRDNTF
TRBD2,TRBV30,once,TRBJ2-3,TGTGCCTGGGCCGCCGTAGTAGCGGGAGGGGAAGATACGCAGTATTTT,CAWAAVVAGGEDTQYF
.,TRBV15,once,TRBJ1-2,TGTGCCACCAGCAGAGATCGGGGGAGCCTAACGTCGGCCGAATTC,CATSRDRGSLTSAEF
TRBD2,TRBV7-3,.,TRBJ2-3,TGTGCCAGCAGCCCCCGACTAGCGGGGGGGCAAGATACGCAGTATTTT,CASSPRLAGGQDTQYF
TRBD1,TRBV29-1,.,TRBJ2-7,TGCAGCGTTGAGAAGGGGGACAGGAGCTCCTACGAGCAGTACTTC,CSVEKGDRSSYEQYF
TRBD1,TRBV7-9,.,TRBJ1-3,TGTGCCAGCAGCCCTCGGGACAGGAGAAACACCATATATTTT,CASSPRDRRNTIYF
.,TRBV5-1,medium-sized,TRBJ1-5,TGCGCCAGCAGCACCGAAGGGGATCAGCCCCAGCATTTT,CASSTEGDQPQHF
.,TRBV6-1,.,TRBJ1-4,TGTGCCAGCAGTGACCCCTCGACAGGATTTGGAGGTGAAAAACTGTTTTTT,CASSDPSTGFGGEKLFF
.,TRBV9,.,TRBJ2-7,TGTGCCAGCAGCGGGAGCTCCTACGAGCAGTACTTC,CASSGSSYEQYF
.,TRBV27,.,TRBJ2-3,TGTGCCAGCAGTTTTTTGGAGTCGACTAGCACAGATACGCAGTATTTT,CASSFLESTSTDTQYF